This TCR beta chain was sequenced for a study of T cells in Graves' hyperthyroidism and ophthalmopathy. The germline V gene has CDR1 DFQATT and CDR2 SNEGSKA (reference sequence). V lost 0 bases to trimming and J lost 3 bases; unmatched junction nucleotides: 5. This CDR3 has 16 amino acids. This clonotype showed up many times. RNA transcripts provided the source from which TCR beta CDR3 regions were amplified. HTBI primers were used for first-round RT-PCR of the TCR CDR3. TCRdb re-called the multiplex PCR reads through MiXCR, storing one row per CDR3 protein. The sample holds approximately 430,000 distinct CDR3 sequences, around a sixth seen once.

Source material: blood. J is TRBJ2-2 and V is TRBV20-1, with 9 bases that match TRBD1. The TCR was taken from a woman aged 18-29 years with Graves' hyperthyroidism. The DNA for the CDR3 is TGCAGTGCTAGAGATCCGGACAGGGGAGACACCGGGGAGCTGTTTTTT. Translation gives CSARDPDRGDTGELFF.